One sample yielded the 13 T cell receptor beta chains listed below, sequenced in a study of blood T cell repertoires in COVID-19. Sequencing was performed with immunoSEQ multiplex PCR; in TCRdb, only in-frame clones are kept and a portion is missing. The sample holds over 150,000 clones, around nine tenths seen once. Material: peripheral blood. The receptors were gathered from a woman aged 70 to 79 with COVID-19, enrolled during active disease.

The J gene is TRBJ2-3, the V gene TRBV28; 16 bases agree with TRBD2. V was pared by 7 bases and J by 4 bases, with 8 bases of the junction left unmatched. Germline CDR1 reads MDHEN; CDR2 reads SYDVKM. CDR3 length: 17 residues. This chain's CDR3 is CASTAGLAGGLADTQYF. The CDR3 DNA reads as TGTGCCAGCACCGCGGGACTAGCGGGAGGGTTAGCAGATACGCAGTATTTT.

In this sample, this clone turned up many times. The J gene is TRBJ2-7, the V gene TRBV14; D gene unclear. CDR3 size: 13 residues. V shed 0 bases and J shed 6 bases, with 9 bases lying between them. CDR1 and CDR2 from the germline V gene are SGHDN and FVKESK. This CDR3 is CASSQDPWPEQYF. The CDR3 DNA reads TGTGCCAGCAGCCAAGACCCTTGGCCCGAGCAGTACTTC.

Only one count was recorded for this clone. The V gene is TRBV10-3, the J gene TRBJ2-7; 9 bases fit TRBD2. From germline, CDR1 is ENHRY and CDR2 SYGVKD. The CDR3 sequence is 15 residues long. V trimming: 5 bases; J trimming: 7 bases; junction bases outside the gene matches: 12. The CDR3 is CAISPGLARNREQYF. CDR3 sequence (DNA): TGTGCCATCAGTCCGGGACTAGCAAGAAATCGGGAGCAGTACTTC.

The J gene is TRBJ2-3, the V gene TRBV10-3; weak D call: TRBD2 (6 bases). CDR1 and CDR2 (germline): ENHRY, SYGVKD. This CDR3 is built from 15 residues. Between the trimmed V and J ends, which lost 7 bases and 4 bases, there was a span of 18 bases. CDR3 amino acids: CAIKGTGARADTQYF. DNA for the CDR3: TGTGCCATCAAGGGAACGGGAGCTAGGGCAGATACGCAGTATTTT.

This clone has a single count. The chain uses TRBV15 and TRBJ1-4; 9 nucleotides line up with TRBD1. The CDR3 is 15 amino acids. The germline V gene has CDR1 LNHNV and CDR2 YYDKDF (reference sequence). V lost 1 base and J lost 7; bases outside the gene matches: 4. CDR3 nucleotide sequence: TGTGCCACCAGCAGAGCAGGGACAGGGAGTGAAAAACTGTTTTTT. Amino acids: CATSRAGTGSEKLFF. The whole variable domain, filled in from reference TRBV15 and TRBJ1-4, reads DAMVIQNPRYQVTQFGKPVTLSCSQTLNHNVMYWYQQKSSQAPKLLFHYYDKDFNNEADTPDNFQSRRPNTSFCFLDIRSPGLGDTAMYLCATSRAGTGSEKLFFGSGTQLSVL.

The CDR3 DNA reads as TGTGCCAGCAGACAAACCCCCGGGACAGGATCTACGGAGCAGTACTTC. This codes for CASRQTPGTGSTEQYF. V gene TRBV28 combines with J gene TRBJ2-7; 8 nucleotides agree with TRBD1. Trimming took 6 bases from V and 7 from J; bases not matched to a gene: 17. CDR3 length equals 16 residues. The germline V gene has CDR1 MDHEN and CDR2 SYDVKM.

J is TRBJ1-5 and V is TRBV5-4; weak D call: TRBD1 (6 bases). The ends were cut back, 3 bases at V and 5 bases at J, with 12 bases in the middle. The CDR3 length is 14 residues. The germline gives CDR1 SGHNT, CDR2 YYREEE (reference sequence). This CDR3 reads CASSSQGSHQPQHF. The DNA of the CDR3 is TGTGCCAGCAGCTCACAGGGTTCGCATCAGCCCCAGCATTTT.

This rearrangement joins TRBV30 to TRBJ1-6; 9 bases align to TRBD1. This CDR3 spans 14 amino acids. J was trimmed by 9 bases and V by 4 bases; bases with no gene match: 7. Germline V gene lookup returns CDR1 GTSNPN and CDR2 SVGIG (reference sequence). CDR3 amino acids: CAWTGQGLGSPLHF. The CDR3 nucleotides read TGTGCCTGGACAGGACAGGGGCTCGGTTCACCCCTCCACTTT.

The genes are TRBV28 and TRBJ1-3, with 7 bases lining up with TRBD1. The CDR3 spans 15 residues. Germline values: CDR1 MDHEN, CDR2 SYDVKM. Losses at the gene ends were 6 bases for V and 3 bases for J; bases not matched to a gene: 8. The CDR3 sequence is CASRGIDRVGNTIYF. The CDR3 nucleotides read TGTGCCAGCAGGGGCATCGACAGGGTTGGAAACACCATATATTTT.

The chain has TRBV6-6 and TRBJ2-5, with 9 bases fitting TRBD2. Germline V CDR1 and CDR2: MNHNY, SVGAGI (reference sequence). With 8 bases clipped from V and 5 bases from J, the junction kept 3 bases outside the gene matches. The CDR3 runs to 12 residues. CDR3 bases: TGTGCCAGCTTTAGCGGGAGTGAGACCCAGTACTTC. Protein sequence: CASFSGSETQYF.

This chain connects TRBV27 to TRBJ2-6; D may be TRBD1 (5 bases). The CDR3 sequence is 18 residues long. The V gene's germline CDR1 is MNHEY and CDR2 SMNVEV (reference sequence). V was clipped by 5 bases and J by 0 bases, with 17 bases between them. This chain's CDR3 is CASSLRVDGSSGANVLTF. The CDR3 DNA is TGTGCCAGCAGTCTCAGGGTGGATGGAAGCTCTGGGGCCAACGTCCTGACTTTC.

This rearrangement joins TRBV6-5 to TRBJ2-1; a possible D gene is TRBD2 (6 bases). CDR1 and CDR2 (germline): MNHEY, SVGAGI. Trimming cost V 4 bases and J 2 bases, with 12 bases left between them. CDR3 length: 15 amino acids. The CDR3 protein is CASSSAGFPYNEQFF. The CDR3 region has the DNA TGTGCCAGCAGTTCAGCGGGCTTTCCCTACAATGAGCAGTTCTTC.

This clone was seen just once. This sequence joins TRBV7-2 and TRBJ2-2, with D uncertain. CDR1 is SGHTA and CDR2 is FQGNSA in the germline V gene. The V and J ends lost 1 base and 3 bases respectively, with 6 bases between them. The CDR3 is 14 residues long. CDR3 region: CASSLGPDTGELFF. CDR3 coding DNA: TGTGCCAGCAGCTTAGGTCCAGACACCGGGGAGCTGTTTTTT.